Sequencing of this T cell receptor beta chain was carried out in a study of blood T cell repertoires in COVID-19. The overall study: Specimens from acute and convalescent COVID-19 originated in the United States, Italy and Spain. T cells, B-cell-depleted T cells, or PBMCs provided the cDNA or gDNA that served as material.

Per the original data handling: By means of reference gene primer amplification, nucleated cell counts were estimated. Assay used: immunoSEQ multiplex PCR; TCRdb lists only in-frame clones, some missing. Clonal size and the V and J genes are those of that table, whereas D and trimming came from the DNA. The repertoire holds approximately 82,000 clones, with about 81% as singletons. This clone was observed many times. The source material was peripheral blood. This clonotype was obtained from a human donor in a cohort sampled during active COVID-19.

CDR3 in amino acids: CAWSSYSGFYGYTF. The DNA of the CDR3 is TGTGCCTGGAGTTCCTACTCGGGGTTTTATGGCTACACCTTC. The V gene is TRBV30, the J gene TRBJ1-2, with D hard to call. Trimming pared 2 bases from V and 5 bases from J, leaving 15 bases between. The CDR3 spans 14 residues. Germline-derived CDR1 and CDR2 are GTSNPN and SVGIG (reference sequence).